This paragraph covers one T cell receptor (beta chain) sequence. As yet, its antigen is unknown. This sample is part of a study of blood T cells in healthy people across ages. The second PCR ran roughly 7 to 11 cycles with a sample-barcoded 5' primer and J-beta primers. Every single cDNA molecule received a tag from a template-switch adaptor with 12 random nucleotides. The study obtained at least 2.5 million CDR3-containing paired-end reads from every sample. TCRdb re-derived calls from the 5' RACE reads in MiXCR, one entry per CDR3 protein. This table has roughly 1.5 million distinct CDR3 sequences, approximately 39% appearing once. Study-wide results and limits: Age brought a roughly linear fall in TCR beta diversity measured per million T cells. Naive CD4+ cell counts and diversity both ran higher in long-lived than in aged donors.

V gave up 2 bases and J gave up 3 bases, with 11 bases separating them. The germline gives CDR1 MNHEY, CDR2 SMNVEV (reference sequence). CDR3 size: 15 residues. This chain links TRBV27 with TRBJ1-5; the D gene is possibly TRBD1 (5 bases). Sequenced: blood. The receptor was derived from a young woman in good health. CDR3 sequence reads: CASSLRWGVNQPQHF. DNA for the CDR3: TGTGCCAGCAGTTTAAGGTGGGGGGTCAATCAGCCCCAGCATTTT.